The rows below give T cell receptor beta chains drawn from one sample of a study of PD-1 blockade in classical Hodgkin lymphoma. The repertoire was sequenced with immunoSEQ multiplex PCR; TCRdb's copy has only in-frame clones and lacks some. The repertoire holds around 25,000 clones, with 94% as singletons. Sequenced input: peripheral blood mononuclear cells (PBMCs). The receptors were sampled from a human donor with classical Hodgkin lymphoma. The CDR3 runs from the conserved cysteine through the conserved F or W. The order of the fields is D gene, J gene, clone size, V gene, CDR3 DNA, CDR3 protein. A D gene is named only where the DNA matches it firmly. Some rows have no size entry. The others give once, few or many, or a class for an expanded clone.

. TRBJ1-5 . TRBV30 TGTGCCTGGAGTCACAGCCGGGGTGAGCCCCAGCATTTT CAWSHSRGEPQHF
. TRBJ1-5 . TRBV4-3 TGCGCCAGCAGCCAAGCAGCTCTGGCGCAGCCCCAGCATTTT CASSQAALAQPQHF
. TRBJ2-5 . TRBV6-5 TGTGCCAGCAGTTTGTCAGGGGTCGAGACCCAGTACTTC CASSLSGVETQYF
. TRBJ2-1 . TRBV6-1 TGTGCCAGCAGCGGCGGCGGGGCCTACGTTGGGGAGCAGTTCTTC CASSGGGAYVGEQFF
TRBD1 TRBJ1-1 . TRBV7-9 TGTGCCAGCAGCTCCAACAGGGGGACTGAAGCTTTCTTT CASSSNRGTEAFF
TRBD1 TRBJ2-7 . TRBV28 TGTGCCAGCAGCGGGACAGGGGTCTCCTACGAGCAGTACTTC CASSGTGVSYEQYF
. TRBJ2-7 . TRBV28 TGTGCCAGCAGCCTAAGGGCTAAGCGATCCGAGCAGTACTTC CASSLRAKRSEQYF
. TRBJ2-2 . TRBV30 TGTGCCTGGAGTGGCGGGCGGAGGGGCACCGGGGAGCTGTTTTTT CAWSGGRRGTGELFF
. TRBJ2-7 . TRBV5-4 TGTGCCAGCAGCTTGGGAACAGTCGACTATTACGAGCAGTACTTC CASSLGTVDYYEQYF
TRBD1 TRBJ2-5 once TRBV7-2 TGTGCCAGCAGCCCGGACAGGGTACAGACCCAGTACTTC CASSPDRVQTQYF
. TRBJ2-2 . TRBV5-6 TGTGCCAGCAGCACCACCAGTACCGGGGAGCTGTTTTTT CASSTTSTGELFF
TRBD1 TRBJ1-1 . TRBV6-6 TGTGCCAGCAGCCGGACAGGGTTGGGCACTGAAGCTTTCTTT CASSRTGLGTEAFF
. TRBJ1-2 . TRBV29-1 TGCAGCGTTGACGAGGGGTACTATGGCTACACCTTC CSVDEGYYGYTF
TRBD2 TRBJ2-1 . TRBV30 TGTGCCTGGAGTGTACACCGGACTAGCGGGGGGGGTTACAATGAGCAGTTCTTC CAWSVHRTSGGGYNEQFF
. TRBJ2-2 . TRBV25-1 TGTGCCAGCAGTGAATTCGGGATAACCGGGGAGCTGTTTTTT CASSEFGITGELFF